The 10 T cell receptor beta chains given below trace back to one sample, sequenced in a study of cytomegalovirus exposure and HLA in healthy donors. Vbeta (60) and Jbeta (13) primers were used in the PCR. Libraries were prepared by immunoSEQ multiplex PCR; TCRdb keeps only in-frame clonotypes and omits some of them. The sample has approximately 110,000 clones. Sequencing used PBMCs. Receptors originate from a man younger than 35 in good health and CMV-seronegative.

The genes are TRBV5-1 and TRBJ2-5; a weak D match, TRBD2 (7 bases). The end of the DNA is better explained by TRBJ2-7, so the J call may be wrong. This CDR3 comprises 15 residues. Germline CDR1 reads SGHRS; CDR2 reads YFSETQ. The DNA of the CDR3 is TGCGCCAGCAGCTTGGTGGGGGGGCACCCCTACGAGCAGTACTTC. Translation: CASSLVGGHPYEQYF.

V and J are TRBV7-3 and TRBJ2-2; tentative D call: TRBD1 (6 bases). The CDR3 totals 14 residues. Trimming left V 8 bases short and J 5 bases short, with 15 bases between. Germline loops: CDR1 SGHTA, CDR2 FQGTGA. CDR3 in DNA: TGTGCCAGCCAACAGGGAAAGGGAACCGGGGAGCTGTTTTTT. It encodes CASQQGKGTGELFF. The full variable domain, in which reference TRBV7-3 and TRBJ2-2 provide the parts outside the CDR3, is GAGVSQTPSNKVTEKGKYVELRCDPISGHTALYWYRQSLGQGPEFLIYFQGTGAADDSGLPNDRFFAVRPEGSVSTLKIQRTERGDSAVYLCASQQGKGTGELFFGEGSRLTVL.

J is TRBJ2-1 and V is TRBV9; 12 positions agree with TRBD2. V lost 4 bases to trimming and J lost 5 bases; unmatched junction nucleotides: 7. Germline values: CDR1 SGDLS, CDR2 YYNGEE. The CDR3 contains 16 residues. The CDR3 bases are TGTGCCAGCAGCCTCCCGGCTAGCGGGGGGGACAATGAGCAGTTCTTC. The encoded protein is CASSLPASGGDNEQFF.

The chain links TRBV7-6 to TRBJ2-5; 9 positions match TRBD1. The V gene end was trimmed by 5 bases and the J gene end by 1 base; junction bases not matched to a gene: 8. This CDR3 contains 16 residues. Germline V gene lookup returns CDR1 SGHVS and CDR2 FNYEAQ. This CDR3 reads CASSRRWDRAQETQYF. DNA of the CDR3: TGTGCCAGCAGCAGACGGTGGGACAGGGCCCAAGAGACCCAGTACTTC.

The chain joins TRBV5-6 to TRBJ1-2; 8 bases agree with TRBD1. CDR1 is SGHDT and CDR2 is YYEEEE in the germline V gene. J lost 8 bases, V lost 4 bases, and 13 bases had no gene match. This CDR3 has 15 amino acids. The CDR3: CASSPLDRETWGYTF. As DNA, the CDR3 is TGTGCCAGCAGCCCTTTGGACAGGGAGACTTGGGGCTACACCTTC.

The genes are TRBV7-9 and TRBJ2-3, with 7 positions matching TRBD1. Unmatched junction bases numbered 10, after V lost 4 bases and J lost 3 bases. This CDR3 comprises 16 residues. Germline-derived CDR1 and CDR2 are SEHNR and FQNEAQ (reference sequence). In DNA form, the CDR3 reads TGTGCCAGCAGCTCATCCAGGACAGGTGCAACAGATACGCAGTATTTT. Amino acid sequence: CASSSSRTGATDTQYF.

The V gene is TRBV7-6, the J gene TRBJ2-1; possible D gene TRBD2, 6 bases. CDR1 is SGHVS and CDR2 is FNYEAQ in the germline V gene. CDR3 length: 14 amino acids. Trimming pared 2 bases from V and 3 bases from J, leaving 8 bases between. The CDR3, as DNA: TGTGCCAGCAGCTTAACGGGACTCTACAATGAGCAGTTCTTC. Protein: CASSLTGLYNEQFF.

The chain links TRBV21-1 to TRBJ1-1; the table's D call, TRBD1, has no DNA check behind it. TRBV21-1 is recorded as a pseudogene. CDR3 size: 17 residues. DNA of the CDR3: TGTGCCAGCAGTGGGATTGGACAGGGGGCTACGAACACTGAAGCTTTCTTT. Residues: CASSGIGQGATNTEAFF.

The J gene is TRBJ1-2, the V gene TRBV14; maybe TRBD1 (6 bases). Germline CDR1 and CDR2: SGHDN and FVKESK. This CDR3 comprises 15 residues. The V and J ends lost 1 base and 4 bases respectively, with 13 bases between them. DNA of the CDR3: TGTGCCAGCAGCCAAGGATGGGGGGGCGTCTATGGCTACACCTTC. As protein: CASSQGWGGVYGYTF.

The chain joins TRBV9 to TRBJ2-3; tentatively, D is TRBD2 (7 bases). This CDR3 region has 20 residues. Germline V gene sequence: CDR1 SGDLS, CDR2 YYNGEE. Trimming left V 0 bases short and J 0 bases short, with 23 bases between. CDR3 sequence: CASSVEGGLATHLSTDTQYF. CDR3 coding DNA: TGTGCCAGCAGCGTAGAGGGGGGGCTAGCGACCCACCTTAGCACAGATACGCAGTATTTT. Variable domain in full (rest from reference TRBV9 and TRBJ2-3): DSGVTQTPKHLITATGQRVTLRCSPRSGDLSVYWYQQSLDQGLQFLIQYYNGEERAKGNILERFSAQQFPDLHSELNLSSLELGDSALYFCASSVEGGLATHLSTDTQYFGPGTRLTVL.